The 25 T cell receptor beta chains in this list originate from one sample, sequenced in a study of control samples from healthy donors and cancer patients. This table comes from immunoSEQ multiplex PCR, and its TCRdb copy is limited to in-frame clones, with some not included. The data hold 150,000 or so clones, with 90% to 95% observed a single time. Sequencing was carried out using blood. All receptors derive from a man between 18 and 35 years old in good health.

This sequence joins TRBV2 and TRBJ2-3; TRBD2 aligns across 8 bases. CDR3 length equals 14 residues. V lost 10 bases, J lost 2 bases, and 8 bases stayed unmatched. Germline lookup yields CDR1 SNHLY and CDR2 FYNNEI. For the CDR3, the DNA is TGTGCCAACGGGGGGGCCTTGACCACAGATACGCAGTATTTT. Its protein product is CANGGALTTDTQYF. The full variable domain, in which reference TRBV2 and TRBJ2-3 provide the parts outside the CDR3, is EPEVTQTPSHQVTQMGQEVILRCVPISNHLYFYWYRQILGQKVEFLVSFYNNEISEKSEIFDDQFSVERPDGSNFTLKIRSTKLEDSAMYFCANGGALTTDTQYFGPGTRLTVL.

This chain links TRBV13 with TRBJ2-7; possibly TRBD1 or TRBD2 for D (5 bases each). The CDR3 covers 14 residues. Germline CDR1 is PRHDT and CDR2 is FYEKMQ (reference sequence). Trimming took off 2 bases at V and 6 bases at J, with 14 bases between the two ends. The CDR3 nucleotides read TGTGCCAGCAGCTTACGAGGGGCAGTCCTCGAGCAGTACTTC. It specifies CASSLRGAVLEQYF.

The chain uses TRBV19 and TRBJ2-2; D is unresolved. This CDR3 spans 15 amino acids. Germline CDR1 and CDR2: LNHDA and SQIVND (reference sequence). Trimming cost V 7 bases and J 0 bases, with 12 bases left between them. This CDR3 is CASTLGRSNTGELFF. CDR3 nucleotides: TGTGCCAGTACCCTAGGGCGATCGAACACCGGGGAGCTGTTTTTT.

The chain couples TRBV3-1 (or the pseudogene TRBV3-2) to TRBJ1-2; no clear D gene. Trimming left V 6 bases short and J 8 bases short, with 13 bases between. Germline lookup yields CDR1 LGHDT and CDR2 YNNKEL (reference sequence). This CDR3 is 12 amino acids long. The CDR3 coding sequence is TGTGCCAGCAGTGGAGGGCCACAAGGCTACACCTTC. It translates to CASSGGPQGYTF.

The V and J genes are TRBV11-2 and TRBJ2-2; 11 bases are shared with TRBD2. Trimming took 1 base from V and 4 from J; bases not matched to a gene: 8. The CDR3 extends over 18 amino acids. Germline assignment: CDR1 SGHAT and CDR2 FQNNGV. DNA for the CDR3: TGTGCCAGCAGCTTAGTGCTAGCGGGAGGACAGAGCACCGGGGAGCTGTTTTTT. Its protein product is CASSLVLAGGQSTGELFF.

This chain uses TRBV29-1 with TRBJ1-5; 11 bases align to TRBD1. The V and J ends lost 6 bases and 4 bases, in that order; junction bases with no gene match: 2. The CDR3 consists of 13 residues. CDR1 is SQVTM, CDR2 ANQGSEA, per germline. CDR3 sequence: CSVGQGANQPQHF. The DNA of the CDR3 is TGCAGCGTCGGACAGGGGGCAAATCAGCCCCAGCATTTT.

The rearrangement links TRBV30 to TRBJ1-2; no firm D call. Germline CDR1 GTSNPN, CDR2 SVGIG (reference sequence). V was pared by 3 bases and J by 2 bases, with 4 bases between. The CDR3 runs to 11 residues. The CDR3 sequence is CAWRLNYGYTF. In DNA form, the CDR3 reads TGTGCCTGGAGGCTCAACTATGGCTACACCTTC.

The chain joins TRBV2 to TRBJ2-6, with 9 bases aligning to TRBD1. V dropped 1 base and J dropped 3; count of bases not matched to a gene: 7. The CDR3 runs 18 residues. Germline lookup yields CDR1 SNHLY and CDR2 FYNNEI. The CDR3 is CASSEEMGQGIGANVLTF. CDR3 nucleotides: TGTGCCAGCAGTGAAGAGATGGGACAGGGTATTGGGGCCAACGTCCTGACTTTC.

V usage is TRBV6-1 and J usage is TRBJ2-1, with a weak D call TRBD2 (5 bases). Germline V lookup: CDR1 MNHNS, CDR2 SASEGT. This CDR3 comprises 15 residues. Trimming cost V 2 bases and J 0 bases, with 8 bases left between them. The CDR3 region is CASSELGVSYNEQFF. CDR3 in DNA: TGTGCCAGCAGTGAACTCGGGGTCTCCTACAATGAGCAGTTCTTC.

V and J are TRBV15 and TRBJ2-5, with D unclear. The CDR3 has 13 residues. Looked up from germline, CDR1 is LNHNV and CDR2 is YYDKDF (reference sequence). Trimming left V 0 bases short and J 5 bases short, with 7 bases between. The CDR3 spells CATSRDFSETQYF. The DNA for the CDR3 is TGTGCCACCAGCAGAGACTTTTCGGAGACCCAGTACTTC.

The chain has TRBV6-5 and TRBJ2-5, with 9 bases that match TRBD2. With 6 bases clipped from V and 5 bases from J, the junction kept 1 base outside the gene matches. The CDR3 runs 12 residues. CDR1 is MNHEY and CDR2 is SVGAGI in the germline V gene. The CDR3: CASSGLAETQYF. DNA for the CDR3: TGTGCCAGCAGCGGACTAGCGGAGACCCAGTACTTC.

This chain uses TRBV11-3 with TRBJ1-1, with D uncertain. With 4 bases removed from V and 7 bases from J, the gap between germline ends came to 10 bases. Per the germline V gene, CDR1 is SGHNT and CDR2 is YENEEA. The CDR3 consists of 12 residues. CDR3 sequence reads: CASSSYRGEAFF. The DNA for the CDR3 is TGTGCCAGCAGCTCTTATCGCGGTGAAGCTTTCTTT.

This chain uses TRBV6-5 with TRBJ2-7; TRBD1 agrees at 8 bases. CDR3 length: 14 amino acids. The V gene end was trimmed by 0 bases and the J gene end by 5 bases; junction bases not matched to a gene: 3. Germline V gene lookup returns CDR1 MNHEY and CDR2 SVGAGI. This CDR3 is CASSYSGQGHEQYF. The CDR3 DNA is TGTGCCAGCAGTTACTCTGGACAGGGACACGAGCAGTACTTC.

As regards this clone: Other DNA variants within this sample encode the same CDR3. V usage is TRBV9 and J usage is TRBJ2-1; D call uncertain. There are 13 residues in the CDR3. Trimming cost V 4 bases and J 1 base, with 6 bases left between them. The germline V gene encodes CDR1 SGDLS and CDR2 YYNGEE. In DNA, the CDR3 is TGTGCCAGCAGCCCGCGTTCCTACAATGAGCAGTTCTTC. Translated, it gives CASSPRSYNEQFF.

The genes are TRBV9 and TRBJ1-6; D perhaps matches TRBD1 (5 bases). The germline V gene has CDR1 SGDLS and CDR2 YYNGEE. V was shortened by 2 bases and J by 9 bases, with 15 bases between the two germline ends. The length of the CDR3 is 15 residues. The CDR3 coding sequence is TGTGCCAGCAGCGTTTTGGAGGCCGGGGGTTCACCCCTCCACTTT. Amino acids: CASSVLEAGGSPLHF.

The chain is built from TRBV9 and TRBJ2-1; 13 bases agree with TRBD2. Germline CDR1 is SGDLS and CDR2 is YYNGEE. The CDR3 has 15 amino acids. The junction had 9 bases not matched to a gene; V was cut back by 3 bases and J by 12 bases. CDR3 region: CASSAPRTSGSPQFF. The CDR3 coding sequence is TGTGCCAGCAGCGCCCCACGGACTAGCGGGAGTCCGCAGTTCTTC.

The gene calls are TRBV7-9 and TRBJ2-3; D remains unclear. This CDR3 is 17 amino acids long. The ends were cut back, 1 base at V and 3 bases at J, with 17 bases in the middle. In germline, CDR1 is SEHNR, CDR2 FQNEAQ (reference sequence). The CDR3 bases are TGTGCCAGCAGCTTAGAGGAAACGGCGAGATATACAGATACGCAGTATTTT. It yields the protein CASSLEETARYTDTQYF.

V gene TRBV5-6 combines with J gene TRBJ2-2; D might be TRBD2 (5 bases). Germline V gene data show CDR1 as SGHDT and CDR2 as YYEEEE. The CDR3 consists of 16 residues. The V and J ends lost 1 base and 4 bases respectively, with 14 bases between them. In nucleotides, the CDR3 is TGTGCCAGCAGCTTGCGTCGGACTTTGGGCACCGGGGAGCTGTTTTTT. Encoded protein: CASSLRRTLGTGELFF.

The chain joins TRBV6-6 to TRBJ1-1, with D tentatively TRBD1 (6 bases). There are 15 residues in the CDR3. Per the germline V gene, CDR1 is MNHNY and CDR2 is SVGAGI (reference sequence). The ends were cut back, 0 bases at V and 10 bases at J, with 18 bases in the middle. The CDR3 reads CASSYSPGWGAGAFF. As DNA, the CDR3 is TGTGCCAGCAGTTACTCCCCAGGTTGGGGGGCGGGAGCTTTCTTT.

This clone was seen just once. The genes are TRBV5-5 and TRBJ2-4; D is ambiguous. Trimming pared 0 bases from V and 0 bases from J, leaving 4 bases between. Germline lookup yields CDR1 SGHKS and CDR2 YYEKEE (reference sequence). The CDR3 sequence is 14 residues long. The CDR3 bases are TGTGCCAGCAGCTTGGATCGAGCCAAAAACATTCAGTACTTC. This gives the protein CASSLDRAKNIQYF.

V is TRBV4-3 and J is TRBJ2-2; TRBD2 matches 8 bases. CDR1 is LGHNA and CDR2 is YSLEER in the germline V gene. The CDR3 totals 16 residues. Trimming at V came to 0 bases and at J to 7 bases, leaving 7 bases not matched to a gene. CDR3 region: CASSQDDGRAHGELFF. CDR3 coding DNA: TGCGCCAGCAGCCAAGACGACGGGAGGGCCCACGGGGAGCTGTTTTTT.

The chain links TRBV7-8 to TRBJ2-3, with a tentative D call TRBD1 (5 bases). Germline values: CDR1 SGHVS, CDR2 FQNEAQ. This CDR3 region has 14 residues. V gave up 5 bases and J gave up 6 bases, with 15 bases separating them. In nucleotides, the CDR3 is TGTGCCAGCAGCCCGCCCGACAGCCCTGATACGCAGTATTTT. This sequence encodes CASSPPDSPDTQYF.

This clone was picked up a small number of times. The chain is built from TRBV28 and TRBJ2-2; a possible D gene is TRBD2 (5 bases). The germline V gene has CDR1 MDHEN and CDR2 SYDVKM. Between the trimmed V and J ends, which lost 7 bases and 1 base, there was a span of 22 bases. CDR3 length: 18 amino acids. CDR3 in amino acids: CASTPPEGIALNTGELFF. In DNA, the CDR3 is TGTGCCAGCACCCCTCCCGAAGGGATAGCGCTGAACACCGGGGAGCTGTTTTTT.

The CDR3 DNA follows: TGTGCCAGCATCCGGGACAGGGGAAACAATTCACCCCTCCACTTT. As protein: CASIRDRGNNSPLHF. The J gene is TRBJ1-6, the V gene TRBV2; 10 positions agree with TRBD1. Per germline, CDR1 SNHLY and CDR2 FYNNEI. With 7 bases clipped from V and 7 bases from J, the junction kept 7 bases outside the gene matches. The CDR3 spans 15 residues.

The chain carries TRBV5-8 and TRBJ2-2, with 9 bases fitting TRBD1. J lost 5 bases, V lost 7 bases, and 3 bases had no gene match. Germline V CDR1 and CDR2: SGHTS, YDEGEE. The CDR3 is 13 residues long. CDR3 loop: CASGTGWTGELFF. CDR3 sequence (DNA): TGTGCCAGCGGGACAGGGTGGACCGGGGAGCTGTTTTTT.